Sequencing of this T cell receptor (beta chain) was carried out in a study of pediatric ulcerative colitis. General study points: Repertoires came from total lymphocyte DNA, not specific subsets.

The germline V gene encodes CDR1 SGHNT and CDR2 YYREEE (reference sequence). CDR3 size: 13 residues. V trimming: 4 bases; J trimming: 5 bases; junction bases outside the gene matches: 6. Profiling relied on immunoSEQ multiplex PCR, and the TCRdb table lists in-frame clones only, not all of them. The sample records some 60,000 clones, 70% to 85% being singletons. This clone was observed a few times. Its target is unknown. The receptor comes from a boy between 10 and 17 years old with moderate ulcerative colitis. Material for sequencing was blood. This rearrangement joins TRBV5-4 to TRBJ2-7; 7 bases line up with TRBD1. The CDR3 DNA reads TGTGCCAGCAGCGATAGAGGGGGCAACGAGCAGTACTTC. Translating it yields CASSDRGGNEQYF.